Listed below are T cell receptor beta chains from one sample, sequenced in a study of memory CD4+ T cells and cytomegalovirus serostatus. Clones were sequenced by immunoSEQ multiplex PCR, and TCRdb holds only the in-frame ones, with some missing. The repertoire holds some 95,000 clones, with 80% as singletons. Sequencing was done on a sample of memory CD4+ T cells from blood. These receptors all stem from an adult in good health and CMV-seropositive. Each CDR3 is given without its conserved first and last residue. The D gene is left open where the match is weak. Size is stated for part of the rows, as once, few or many counts, or as a class when the clone is expanded.

NA	NA	TRBJ2-7	TRBV7-9	ASSPTSYEQY
NA	NA	TRBJ2-7	TRBV6-6	ASGGGIYEQY
TRBD1	NA	TRBJ1-1	TRBV5-4	ASSPTGVRTAEAF
NA	NA	TRBJ1-2	TRBV28	ASRVGGNLFGYT
TRBD2	NA	TRBJ2-3	TRBV7-2	ASSKGLDRRTDTQY
NA	once	TRBJ1-3	TRBV2	ASRTEGFGNTIY
NA	once	TRBJ2-7	TRBV7-3	ASSSGRDSYEQY
NA	once	TRBJ1-2	TRBV23-1	ASSQPTVNYGYT
NA	NA	NA	TRBV5-4	ASSSATDTYEQY
NA	NA	TRBJ2-2	TRBV6-6	ASSYPGELF
NA	NA	TRBJ2-2	TRBV7-6	ASSLGSGGSGELF
NA	once	TRBJ2-6	TRBV9	ASSVDWQGGSGANVLT
TRBD1	few	TRBJ2-3	TRBV9	ASSALTGGEDTQY
NA	NA	TRBJ2-5	TRBV7-2	ASSLQGETQY
NA	few	TRBJ1-5	TRBV28	ASRGYSNQPQH
NA	NA	TRBJ2-3	TRBV6-1	ASRRRELGTDTQY
NA	few	TRBJ2-3	TRBV30	AWDPIGTDTQY
NA	once	TRBJ2-1	TRBV9	ASSVSANNEQF
TRBD1	NA	TRBJ1-4	TRBV19	ASSQPRHRQGVDEKLF
NA	NA	TRBJ1-5	TRBV18	ASSPFNDQPQH
NA	NA	TRBJ2-7	TRBV19	ASSGGGSYTYEQY
TRBD2	once	TRBJ2-3	TRBV28	ASSLRAGGASTDTQY
NA	few	TRBJ2-7	TRBV10-3	AINVAGGSSEQY
NA	NA	TRBJ1-2	TRBV6-5	ASSRGTIYGYT
NA	NA	TRBJ1-1	TRBV5-5	ASSLRDANTEAF
NA	NA	TRBJ1-5	TRBV7-2	ASSLAGGKVQPQH
NA	few	TRBJ2-7	TRBV2	ASKDWGRETYEQY
TRBD2	NA	TRBJ2-2	TRBV11-3	ASSFGASGAGELF
NA	NA	TRBJ2-7	TRBV27	ASSNLPSGRGSYEQY
NA	once	TRBJ2-1	TRBV18	ASSGTGDISYNEQF
TRBD1	NA	TRBJ1-5	TRBV5-8	ASSLAAGGYQPQH
NA	NA	TRBJ2-7	TRBV5-4	ASSLVGALSYEQY
NA	NA	TRBJ2-5	TRBV6-4	ASSVGEGETQY
NA	NA	TRBJ2-3	TRBV9	ASSVNGYTTDTQY
NA	few	TRBJ1-1	TRBV29-1	SVFSQMNTEAF
NA	NA	TRBJ1-2	TRBV15	ATSRDGVYGYT
NA	NA	TRBJ2-3	TRBV7-2	ASSLGRGSTDTQY
TRBD1	many	TRBJ1-2	TRBV10-3	AISVQGAEGYT
TRBD1	few	TRBJ1-1	TRBV27	ASSSRGLSTEAF
NA	NA	TRBJ1-2	TRBV2	ASQQEYGYT
TRBD1	NA	TRBJ2-7	TRBV6-1	ASRGTADSHEQY
NA	few	TRBJ1-5	TRBV19	ASSPVAKGDNNQPQH
TRBD1	NA	TRBJ2-2	TRBV5-4	ASSLETGGIYGELF
TRBD2	NA	TRBJ2-5	TRBV28	ASSLRLAGVETQY
NA	NA	TRBJ1-2	TRBV29-1	SVGAGQLDGYT
NA	NA	TRBJ2-7	TRBV7-8	ASSLVFGDSYEQY
NA	NA	TRBJ1-6	TRBV25-1	ASAGRDSYSPLH
TRBD1	NA	TRBJ2-2	TRBV30	AWSVGGRDTGELF
TRBD2	NA	TRBJ2-5	TRBV28	ASSLGSGTTQETQY
NA	many	TRBJ1-2	TRBV15	ATSRETSYGYT